Listed below are T cell receptor beta chains from one sample, sequenced in a study of shared clonotypes between healthy human individuals. TCRdb keeps only in-frame clones here, not all; method: immunoSEQ multiplex PCR. This sample carries roughly 1,500,000 clones, 95% to 99% of them seen once, and the ten largest clones take about 0.45%. Sample: naive CD4+ T cells sorted from blood. These TCRs come from a man under 40 in good health. Each CDR3 is given with its conserved first and last residue.

cdr3_length: 17; v_call: TRBV19; j_call: TRBJ1-4; cdr3_aa: CASKGDRVLATNEKLFF
cdr3_length: 11; v_call: TRBV10-3; j_call: TRBJ2-1; cdr3_aa: CAARGSNEQFF
cdr3_length: 15; v_call: TRBV7-2; j_call: TRBJ1-3; cdr3_aa: CASSRGPTSGNTIYF
cdr3_length: 22; v_call: TRBV5-1; j_call: TRBJ2-1; cdr3_aa: CASSFPAGRGTSGRANYNEQFF
cdr3_length: 18; v_call: TRBV7-8; j_call: TRBJ2-7; cdr3_aa: CASSQGLAGESSSYEQYF
cdr3_length: 13; v_call: TRBV5-1; j_call: TRBJ1-2; cdr3_aa: CASSLTGRDGYTF
cdr3_length: 15; v_call: TRBV7-3; j_call: TRBJ2-1; cdr3_aa: CASSLSLTMNNEQFF
cdr3_length: 12; v_call: TRBV29-1; j_call: TRBJ1-2; cdr3_aa: CSVDGVGYGYTF
cdr3_length: 15; v_call: TRBV7-3; j_call: TRBJ1-3; cdr3_aa: CASSQGGSSGNTIYF
cdr3_length: 17; v_call: TRBV7-2; j_call: TRBJ2-7; cdr3_aa: CATSRLAGGPAIYEQYF
cdr3_length: 14; v_call: TRBV2; j_call: TRBJ1-1; cdr3_aa: CASRGYDGRGEAFF
cdr3_length: 15; v_call: TRBV28; j_call: TRBJ1-4; cdr3_aa: CASSPGTADREKLFF
cdr3_length: 18; v_call: TRBV19; j_call: TRBJ2-5; cdr3_aa: CASSTSPSLAGGPQTQYF
cdr3_length: 13; v_call: TRBV28; j_call: TRBJ2-5; cdr3_aa: CASSKGQGETQYF
cdr3_length: 14; v_call: TRBV5-6; j_call: TRBJ1-5; cdr3_aa: CASSPSTGNQPQHF
cdr3_length: 14; v_call: TRBV2; j_call: TRBJ2-7; cdr3_aa: CASDWDRGSYEQYF
cdr3_length: 14; v_call: TRBV29-1; j_call: TRBJ1-1; cdr3_aa: CSVDKTDMNTEAFF
cdr3_length: 15; v_call: TRBV9; j_call: TRBJ2-7; cdr3_aa: CASSVEAGGPYEQYF
cdr3_length: 17; v_call: TRBV13; j_call: TRBJ2-6; cdr3_aa: CASSSRGLTSGANVLTF
cdr3_length: 15; v_call: TRBV9; j_call: TRBJ1-4; cdr3_aa: CASSVFGLEGEKLFF
cdr3_length: 13; v_call: TRBV7-3; j_call: TRBJ2-2; cdr3_aa: CASRQENTGELFF
cdr3_length: 16; v_call: TRBV9; j_call: TRBJ2-2; cdr3_aa: CASRAPGSPNTGELFF
cdr3_length: 16; v_call: TRBV6-5; j_call: TRBJ2-4; cdr3_aa: CASSYSKQLAKNIQYF
cdr3_length: 13; v_call: TRBV15; j_call: TRBJ1-1; cdr3_aa: CATSRDPVSEAFF
cdr3_length: 15; v_call: TRBV5-4; j_call: TRBJ2-5; cdr3_aa: CASSLRGLAEETQYF
cdr3_length: 15; v_call: TRBV30; j_call: TRBJ1-3; cdr3_aa: CAWSVTRGSGNTIYF
cdr3_length: 16; v_call: TRBV28; j_call: TRBJ1-1; cdr3_aa: CASRIPGTAGNTEAFF
cdr3_length: 14; v_call: TRBV19; j_call: TRBJ2-1; cdr3_aa: CASSDRDFLSEQFF
cdr3_length: 17; v_call: TRBV5-1; j_call: TRBJ2-7; cdr3_aa: CASRTRGTGASSYEQYF
cdr3_length: 15; v_call: TRBV7-3; j_call: TRBJ2-3; cdr3_aa: CASSSSGPPADTQYF
cdr3_length: 14; v_call: TRBV18; j_call: TRBJ2-7; cdr3_aa: CASSGLERSYEQYF
cdr3_length: 14; v_call: TRBV7-2; j_call: TRBJ2-3; cdr3_aa: CASSQGWSTDTQYF